A selection of T cell receptor beta chains follows, all from one sample in a study of blood T cell repertoires in COVID-19. Generated by immunoSEQ multiplex PCR, the TCRdb table keeps only in-frame clones and is missing some. The data hold over 35,000 clones, with around 81% observed a single time. Sequenced sample: peripheral blood. These receptors were collected from a human donor in a cohort sampled during active COVID-19. Each CDR3 is given with its conserved first and last residue. D genes are given only for firm matches. Rows give clone size only sometimes, using once, few, many, or a class for an expanded clone.

v_gene	abundance	d_gene	j_gene	CDR3nt	CDR3aa
TRBV12-3/TRBV12-4	-	TRBD1	TRBJ2-5	TGTGCCAGCAGTGAGGGGGCCCCCCAGTACTTC	CASSEGAPQYF
TRBV7-9	-	-	TRBJ2-3	TGTGCCAGCAGCCCTGGCAGGGGTGAGACAGATACGCAGTATTTT	CASSPGRGETDTQYF
TRBV2	-	TRBD2	TRBJ2-3	TGTGCCAGCGGACTAGCGGGGAGACCTAGCACAGATACGCAGTATTTT	CASGLAGRPSTDTQYF
TRBV29-1	-	TRBD1	TRBJ1-1	TGCAGCGTCGCGGACAGGGGGACTACTGAAGCTTTCTTT	CSVADRGTTEAFF
TRBV11-3	once	TRBD1	TRBJ2-7	TGTGCCAGCGCAGCGGGACAGGGGGCCTACGAGCAGTACTTC	CASAAGQGAYEQYF
TRBV7-2	-	TRBD1	TRBJ1-5	TGTGCCAGCAGCCTGATCCCCGGGACAGGGAATCAGCCCCAGCATTTT	CASSLIPGTGNQPQHF
TRBV2	-	TRBD1	TRBJ1-3	TGTGCCAGCAGCGGACAGGGTGCCACGGACACCATATATTTT	CASSGQGATDTIYF
TRBV7-9	-	-	TRBJ1-1	TGTGCCAGCAGCTTAGGGGGCTACCGGGCCCCGAACACTGAAGCTTTCTTT	CASSLGGYRAPNTEAFF
TRBV6-4	-	TRBD1	TRBJ1-2	TGTGCCAGCAGTGCCACAGGGACAGGGCATGGCTACACCTTC	CASSATGTGHGYTF
TRBV25-1	-	-	TRBJ1-2	TGTGCCAGCAGTGGCCGGGACCCCAGCGGGTATGGCTACACCTTC	CASSGRDPSGYGYTF
TRBV19	few	TRBD1	TRBJ2-2	TGTGCCAGTAGCCAGGGGGCACGTGGCGGGGAGCTGTTTTTT	CASSQGARGGELFF
TRBV4-3	-	-	TRBJ1-1	TGCGCCAGCAGCCAAGCTCTAAGTACAGGAGTCATGAACACTGAAGCTTTCTTT	CASSQALSTGVMNTEAFF
TRBV7-9	-	-	TRBJ1-4	TGTGCCAGCAGCTTGGCCGGGACAATCGCAACTAATGAAAAACTGTTTTTT	CASSLAGTIATNEKLFF
TRBV7-2	-	TRBD1	TRBJ2-3	TGTGCCAGCAGCTTAGCGAGCCGGGACAGGAATACGCAGTATTTT	CASSLASRDRNTQYF
TRBV28	-	TRBD1	TRBJ1-2	TGTGCCAGCAGTCCAGATGACAGGGTTGGAGGCTACACCTTC	CASSPDDRVGGYTF